This T cell receptor beta chain was sequenced in a study of shared clonotypes between healthy human individuals. Study background: Each donor's CD8 memory used one plate, CD8 naive two, each CD4 subset three. The study, taken as a whole, reports: Rarefaction showed that sequencing of sorted subsets was incomplete (despite large depth).

The protocol was immunoSEQ multiplex PCR, while the TCRdb copy is restricted to in-frame clones and leaves out a portion. The sample records 1.6 million or so clones, just under 99% being singletons. The CDR3 extends over 15 amino acids. CDR1 is SGHVS and CDR2 is FNYEAQ in the germline V gene. Losses at the gene ends were 4 bases for V and 4 bases for J; bases not matched to a gene: 3. With respect to this clone: Its target is not known.

CD4+ cells underwent separation, giving CD45RA+ naive and CD45RA-negative memory subsets. The chain joins TRBV7-6 to TRBJ2-2, with TRBD1 matching 10 bases. This sequence was found in a man in his thirties or forties in good health. Sequencing used naive CD4+ T cells sorted from blood. Subset in this sample: CD45RA+ positively selected. The CDR3 nucleotides are TGTGCCAGCAGCTACCGGACAGGGGGCACCGGGGAGCTGTTTTTT. Amino acid sequence: CASSYRTGGTGELFF.